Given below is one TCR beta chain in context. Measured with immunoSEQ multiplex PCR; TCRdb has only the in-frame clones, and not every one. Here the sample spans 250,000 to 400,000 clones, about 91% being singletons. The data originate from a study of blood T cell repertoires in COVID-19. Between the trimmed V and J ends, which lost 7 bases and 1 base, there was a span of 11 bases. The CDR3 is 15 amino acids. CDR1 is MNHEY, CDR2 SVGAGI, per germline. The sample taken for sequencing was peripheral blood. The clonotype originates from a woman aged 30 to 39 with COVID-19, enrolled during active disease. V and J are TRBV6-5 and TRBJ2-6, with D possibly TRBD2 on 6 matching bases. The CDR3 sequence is CASIPSGSGANVLTF. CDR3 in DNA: TGTGCCAGCATTCCCAGCGGGTCTGGGGCCAACGTCCTGACTTTC.